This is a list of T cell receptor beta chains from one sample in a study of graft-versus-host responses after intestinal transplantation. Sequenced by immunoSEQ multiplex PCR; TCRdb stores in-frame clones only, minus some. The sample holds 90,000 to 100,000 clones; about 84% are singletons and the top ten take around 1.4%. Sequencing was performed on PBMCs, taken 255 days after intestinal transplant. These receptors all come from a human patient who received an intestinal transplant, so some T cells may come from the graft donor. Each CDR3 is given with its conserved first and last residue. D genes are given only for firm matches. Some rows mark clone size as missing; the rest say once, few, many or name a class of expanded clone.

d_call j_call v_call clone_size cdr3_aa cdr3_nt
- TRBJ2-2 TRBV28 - CASSPPLGLNTGELFF TGTGCCAGCAGTCCCCCCTTAGGCCTTAACACCGGGGAGCTGTTTTTT
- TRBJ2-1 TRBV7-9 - CASSLGGTRNEQFF TGTGCCAGCAGCTTAGGTGGGACCCGCAATGAGCAGTTCTTC
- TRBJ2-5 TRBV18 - CASSPQGRAETQYF TGTGCCAGCTCACCACAGGGGCGGGCAGAGACCCAGTACTTC
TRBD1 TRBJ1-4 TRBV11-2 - CASSLEDRDEKLFF TGTGCCAGCAGCTTAGAGGACAGGGATGAAAAACTGTTTTTT
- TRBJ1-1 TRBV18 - CASSPGTEAFF TGTGCCAGCTCACCAGGGACTGAAGCTTTCTTT
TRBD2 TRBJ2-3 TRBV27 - CARADTLAGGDTQYF TGTGCCAGAGCCGACACCCTAGCGGGGGGGGATACGCAGTATTTT
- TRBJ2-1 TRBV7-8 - CASSLSVSSYNEQFF TGTGCCAGCAGCTTATCAGTAAGCTCCTACAATGAGCAGTTCTTC
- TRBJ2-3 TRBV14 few CASSLTEASTDTQYF TGTGCCAGCAGCCTGACAGAAGCTAGCACAGATACGCAGTATTTT
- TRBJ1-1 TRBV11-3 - CASSLGPANTEAFF TGTGCCAGCAGCTTAGGTCCGGCAAACACTGAAGCTTTCTTT
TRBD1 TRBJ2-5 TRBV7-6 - CASSSGPYRGQETQYF TGTGCCAGCAGCTCGGGTCCCTACAGGGGCCAAGAGACCCAGTACTTC
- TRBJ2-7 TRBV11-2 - CASSLEVRGYEQYF TGTGCCAGCAGCTTAGAAGTAAGAGGGTACGAGCAGTACTTC
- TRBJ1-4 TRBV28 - CASSRDSRGNEKLFF TGTGCCAGCAGTCGAGATTCCCGGGGTAATGAAAAACTGTTTTTT
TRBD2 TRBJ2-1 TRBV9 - CASSPSSGGPWGQFF TGTGCCAGCAGCCCCAGTAGCGGGGGGCCCTGGGGGCAGTTCTTC
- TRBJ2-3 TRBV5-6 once CASSLRTDTQYF TGTGCCAGCAGCTTGCGGACAGATACGCAGTATTTT
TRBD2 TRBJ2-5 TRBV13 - CASSIASGGARETQYF TGTGCCAGCAGCATTGCTAGCGGGGGGGCCCGAGAGACCCAGTACTTC
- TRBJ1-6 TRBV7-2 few CASSLDRVAPLHF TGTGCCAGCAGCTTAGACAGGGTGGCACCCCTCCACTTT
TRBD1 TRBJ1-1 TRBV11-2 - CASSLADPGQGEAFF TGTGCCAGCAGCTTAGCTGACCCTGGACAGGGTGAAGCTTTCTTT
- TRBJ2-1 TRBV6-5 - CASSFTGINEQFF TGTGCCAGCAGTTTTACAGGGATCAATGAGCAGTTCTTC
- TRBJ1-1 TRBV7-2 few CASSLGRQNTEAFF TGTGCCAGCAGCTTAGGAAGGCAGAACACTGAAGCTTTCTTT
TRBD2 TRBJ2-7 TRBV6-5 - CASNYAGDEQYF TGTGCCAGCAATTACGCGGGGGACGAGCAGTACTTC